Below, 26 T cell receptor beta chains from the same sample are listed, as sequenced in a study of cytomegalovirus exposure and HLA in healthy donors. The repertoire was sequenced with immunoSEQ multiplex PCR; TCRdb's copy has only in-frame clones and lacks some. Of about 350,000 clones listed, 87% are singletons. The sample was PBMCs. The receptor set was obtained from a woman younger than 45 in good health and CMV-seropositive.

The chain combines TRBV30 with TRBJ2-5; maybe TRBD2 (6 bases). The CDR3 is 15 residues long. The germline V gene has CDR1 GTSNPN and CDR2 SVGIG (reference sequence). V lost 3 bases and J 2 bases, leaving 16 bases between the germline ends. The CDR3 coding sequence is TGTGCCTGGAGCGCCTCGGCGGGGTTTCAAGAGACCCAGTACTTC. Encoded protein: CAWSASAGFQETQYF.

This clone occurred a few times. The chain couples TRBV28 to TRBJ1-2, with no clear D. Germline lookup yields CDR1 MDHEN and CDR2 SYDVKM. This CDR3 spans 13 amino acids. V shed 4 bases and J shed 8 bases, with 14 bases lying between them. CDR3 in DNA: TGTGCCAGCAGTTCCCGGACGGTAAGGGGCTACACCTTC. Its translation is CASSSRTVRGYTF.

The genes are TRBV7-7 and TRBJ2-2; D unclear. Germline V gives CDR1 SSHAT, CDR2 FNYEAQ (reference sequence). The CDR3 length is 14 residues. The V end lost 5 bases, the J end lost 5 bases, and 12 bases lay between the germline ends. The CDR3 sequence: CASSIESGTGELFF. For the CDR3, the DNA is TGTGCCAGCAGCATAGAGTCTGGAACCGGGGAGCTGTTTTTT.

The chain links TRBV6-5 to TRBJ1-1, with a weak D call TRBD1 (6 bases). The V end lost 2 bases, the J end lost 1 base, and 8 bases lay between the germline ends. There are 14 residues in the CDR3. From germline, CDR1 is MNHEY and CDR2 SVGAGI. The CDR3 loop is CASSYTGPNTEAFF. CDR3 in DNA: TGTGCCAGCAGTTACACAGGGCCGAACACTGAAGCTTTCTTT.

The chain links TRBV7-9 to TRBJ2-5; D unclear. Germline CDR1 is SEHNR and CDR2 is FQNEAQ (reference sequence). The CDR3 loop spans 13 amino acids. V was cut by 3 bases and J by 10 bases, with 15 bases left in between. Here the CDR3 DNA reads TGTGCCAGCAGCTTCGACCTGACCGACGGCCAGTACTTC. This translates into CASSFDLTDGQYF.

The V call is TRBV7-6, the J call TRBJ2-7; weak D call: TRBD2 (6 bases). The CDR3 is 16 residues long. Between the trimmed V and J ends, which lost 0 bases and 0 bases, there was a span of 12 bases. Germline V gives CDR1 SGHVS, CDR2 FNYEAQ. The CDR3 sequence: CASSLAGGDASYEQYF. CDR3 sequence (DNA): TGTGCCAGCAGCTTAGCAGGAGGGGACGCCTCCTACGAGCAGTACTTC.

The rearrangement links TRBV27 to TRBJ2-1; 12 bases match TRBD2. Trimming at V came to 7 bases and at J to 7 bases, leaving 5 bases not matched to a gene. Germline V gene sequence: CDR1 MNHEY, CDR2 SMNVEV (reference sequence). The CDR3 is 14 amino acids. CDR3: CASTGLAGLNEQFF. Here the CDR3 DNA reads TGTGCCAGCACTGGACTAGCGGGACTTAATGAGCAGTTCTTC.

This rearrangement joins TRBV6-5 to TRBJ2-3, with TRBD2 matching over 11 bases. This CDR3 comprises 16 residues. Germline trimming cut 4 bases from V and 2 bases from J; bases unmatched to any gene: 5. Germline V gene lookup returns CDR1 MNHEY and CDR2 SVGAGI. The CDR3 region has the DNA TGTGCCAGCAGTTCTACTAGCGGGGGATACACAGATACGCAGTATTTT. Translating it yields CASSSTSGGYTDTQYF.

V usage is TRBV9 and J usage is TRBJ1-1, with unresolved D. Germline CDR1 is SGDLS and CDR2 is YYNGEE. The CDR3 covers 14 residues. V dropped 0 bases and J dropped 3 bases, with 9 bases sitting between them. CDR3 sequence reads: CASSVGPSHTEAFF. CDR3 bases: TGTGCCAGCAGCGTAGGACCCAGTCACACTGAAGCTTTCTTT. Complete variable domain (other parts from reference TRBV9 and TRBJ1-1): DSGVTQTPKHLITATGQRVTLRCSPRSGDLSVYWYQQSLDQGLQFLIQYYNGEERAKGNILERFSAQQFPDLHSELNLSSLELGDSALYFCASSVGPSHTEAFFGQGTRLTVV.

This chain links TRBV27 with TRBJ2-7; D possibly uses TRBD1 or TRBD2 (5 bases each). The V end was cut by 6 bases, the J end by 3 bases, with 12 bases between. The CDR3 runs 13 residues. CDR1 and CDR2 (germline): MNHEY, SMNVEV (reference sequence). In DNA form, the CDR3 reads TGTGCCAGCAGCCGGGACGGAAACTACGAGCAGTACTTC. The encoded protein is CASSRDGNYEQYF.

The chain combines TRBV15 with TRBJ2-7; 10 nucleotides align to TRBD2. Germline CDR1 and CDR2: LNHNV and YYDKDF (reference sequence). The V and J ends lost 4 bases and 0 bases, in that order; junction bases with no gene match: 9. The CDR3 has 17 amino acids. For the CDR3, the DNA is TGTGCCACCAGCACCCCACGGACTAGCGGAGCCTCCTACGAGCAGTACTTC. Amino acid sequence: CATSTPRTSGASYEQYF.

This chain uses TRBV7-2 with TRBJ1-4; a weak D match, TRBD1 (6 bases). Germline V lookup: CDR1 SGHTA, CDR2 FQGNSA. The length of the CDR3 is 16 residues. Trimming stripped 2 bases from V and 5 bases from J, with 15 bases between. CDR3 residues: CASSLRGDGLNEKLFF. The CDR3 coding sequence is TGTGCCAGCAGCTTAAGGGGGGACGGCCTCAATGAAAAACTGTTTTTT.

This chain uses TRBV9 with TRBJ2-2, with TRBD1 identical over 7 bases. Trimming cost V 3 bases and J 1 base; bases outside gene matches: 6. The CDR3 extends over 16 amino acids. Germline V gives CDR1 SGDLS, CDR2 YYNGEE. For the CDR3, the DNA is TGTGCCAGCAGCGGATGGGGGACAGAGAACACCGGGGAGCTGTTTTTT. Translating it yields CASSGWGTENTGELFF.

The rearrangement joins TRBV6-5 to TRBJ1-5, with TRBD1 matching 7 bases. This CDR3 is built from 13 residues. Germline V lookup: CDR1 MNHEY, CDR2 SVGAGI. With 6 bases clipped from V and 4 bases from J, the junction kept 3 bases outside the gene matches. Written as DNA, the CDR3 is TGTGCCAGCAGGGGGACAGCTAATCAGCCCCAGCATTTT. It yields the protein CASRGTANQPQHF.

The CDR3 here is CASSSELAGPNPEQFF. The CDR3 coding sequence is TGTGCCAGCAGTTCCGAACTAGCGGGACCCAACCCTGAGCAGTTCTTC. The rearrangement links TRBV6-5 to TRBJ2-1, with 10 bases that match TRBD2. This CDR3 region has 16 residues. The V gene end was trimmed by 4 bases and the J gene end by 9 bases; junction bases not matched to a gene: 12. The germline CDR1 and CDR2 sequences are MNHEY and SVGAGI.

CDR3 in DNA: TGTGCCAGTAGTACCTACGGACAGGATTACGAGCAGTACTTC. The encoded protein is CASSTYGQDYEQYF. This rearrangement joins TRBV19 to TRBJ2-7, with 7 nucleotides matching TRBD1. V gave up 4 bases and J gave up 4 bases; unmatched junction bases: 7. CDR1 is LNHDA, CDR2 SQIVND, per germline (reference sequence). The CDR3 is made up of 14 amino acids.

The chain recombines TRBV28 with TRBJ1-1, with D possibly TRBD1 on 6 matching bases. The CDR3 contains 13 residues. The germline V gene encodes CDR1 MDHEN and CDR2 SYDVKM. V lost 7 bases to trimming and J lost 1 base, with 10 bases between them. CDR3 protein: CASTQTGNTEAFF. Written as DNA, the CDR3 is TGTGCCAGCACCCAGACAGGGAACACTGAAGCTTTCTTT.

The V and J genes are TRBV5-1 and TRBJ2-2; D not resolved. Germline values: CDR1 SGHRS, CDR2 YFSETQ. The V gene lost 0 bases and the J gene lost 1 base, with 10 bases spanning the gap. This CDR3 has 16 residues. In DNA, the CDR3 is TGCGCCAGCAGCTTGGTTCCAGGTTTGAACACCGGGGAGCTGTTTTTT. Translated: CASSLVPGLNTGELFF.

The J gene is TRBJ2-2, the V gene TRBV2; D is uncertain. Trimming took 4 bases from V and 1 from J, leaving 10 bases between them. Germline assignment: CDR1 SNHLY and CDR2 FYNNEI. The CDR3 runs to 15 residues. The CDR3 DNA is TGTGCCAGCAGTGGTATAGGAGAGAACACCGGGGAGCTGTTTTTT. It yields the protein CASSGIGENTGELFF.

The sample holds a few counts of this clone. CDR3 in DNA: TGTGCCAGCAGTCTTCTCGCGTACTATGGCTACACCTTC. Amino acids: CASSLLAYYGYTF. The chain links TRBV6-1 to TRBJ1-2; no clear D gene. Germline assignment: CDR1 MNHNS and CDR2 SASEGT. The CDR3 is made up of 13 amino acids. Deletions cut 5 bases from V and 3 bases from J, with 10 bases between.

V and J are TRBV4-2 and TRBJ2-7, with 14 nucleotides matching TRBD2. The germline gives CDR1 LGHNA, CDR2 YNFKEQ. J gave up 2 bases and V 4 bases, and 4 bases lay outside the gene matches. The CDR3 covers 16 residues. CDR3 protein: CASSPGTSGGTYEQYF. The CDR3 nucleotides read TGTGCCAGCAGCCCCGGGACTAGCGGGGGCACCTACGAGCAGTACTTC.

This chain links TRBV7-3 with TRBJ2-7, with D perhaps matching TRBD1 or TRBD2 (7 bases each). With 5 bases removed from V and 6 bases from J, the gap between germline ends came to 20 bases. CDR3 size: 15 residues. CDR1 and CDR2 from the germline V gene are SGHTA and FQGTGA. Written as DNA, the CDR3 is TGTGCCAGCAGCCCCCAGGGGGGGACGGAAGCCGAGCAGTACTTC. Protein: CASSPQGGTEAEQYF.

CDR3 coding DNA: TGTGCCAGCAGCGGAAGTGGCTACACCTTC. Protein sequence: CASSGSGYTF. J is TRBJ1-2 and V is TRBV9; D is undetermined. The germline V gene encodes CDR1 SGDLS and CDR2 YYNGEE. V was pared by 3 bases and J by 7 bases, with 4 bases between. The CDR3 covers 10 residues. The entire variable domain, with the rest obtained from reference TRBV9 and TRBJ1-2, is as follows: DSGVTQTPKHLITATGQRVTLRCSPRSGDLSVYWYQQSLDQGLQFLIQYYNGEERAKGNILERFSAQQFPDLHSELNLSSLELGDSALYFCASSGSGYTFGSGTRLTVV.

The chain joins TRBV14 to TRBJ1-1; TRBD1 aligns across 8 bases. Germline lookup yields CDR1 SGHDN and CDR2 FVKESK. The CDR3 totals 16 residues. J was trimmed by 0 bases and V by 7 bases; bases with no gene match: 10. The DNA of the CDR3 is TGTGCCAGCACCGAGGGGGCAGGGGGCCTGAACACTGAAGCTTTCTTT. It codes for CASTEGAGGLNTEAFF.

This clone was detected only once. This chain uses TRBV27 with TRBJ2-7, with TRBD1 matching over 8 bases. Trimming took 6 bases from V and 4 from J; bases not matched to a gene: 8. The CDR3 has 14 amino acids. Germline V gives CDR1 MNHEY, CDR2 SMNVEV (reference sequence). The CDR3, as DNA: TGTGCCAGCAGCACAGGACAGGGCCAATACGAGCAGTACTTC. This sequence encodes CASSTGQGQYEQYF.

J is TRBJ2-2 and V is TRBV5-6; D is perhaps TRBD1 (6 bases). V gave up 1 base and J gave up 6 bases, with 7 bases separating them. Germline-derived CDR1 and CDR2 are SGHDT and YYEEEE. This CDR3 has 13 amino acids. This chain's CDR3 is CASSLQGPGELFF. The CDR3 region has the DNA TGTGCCAGCAGCTTGCAGGGGCCCGGGGAGCTGTTTTTT.